A selection of T cell receptor beta chains follows, all from one sample in a study of CD8 T cells in ankylosing spondylitis. Via MiXCR, TCRdb re-called the 5' RACE reads, giving one row per CDR3 protein. The repertoire holds 340,000 or so distinct CDR3 sequences, with roughly 15% as singletons. Sequenced: blood, either unsorted or a sorted T cell fraction (not recorded which). The receptors originated from a male donor with ankylosing spondylitis or in good health (not recorded which). Each CDR3 is given with its conserved first and last residue. D genes are given only for firm matches. Clone size is shown for a subset of rows, as once, few, many or a class of expanded clone.

d_call j_call v_call clone_size cdr3_aa cdr3_nt
TRBD1 TRBJ1-2 TRBV12-3/TRBV12-4 - CASTTDRVYGYTF TGTGCCAGCACCACGGACAGGGTATATGGCTACACCTTC
- TRBJ1-6 TRBV28 many CASTKLMENSPLHF TGTGCCAGCACGAAGCTGATGGAGAATTCACCCCTCCACTTT
- TRBJ2-4 TRBV7-8 few CASSGNREGQYF TGTGCCAGCAGCGGAAACAGGGAGGGTCAGTACTTC
TRBD1 TRBJ2-5 TRBV27 - CASSLPGQKTQYF TGTGCCAGCAGTTTACCGGGACAGAAGACCCAGTACTTC
TRBD2 TRBJ2-1 TRBV10-1 few CASSESGGGRNEQFF TGCGCCAGCAGTGAGTCTGGCGGGGGACGCAATGAGCAGTTCTTC
TRBD1 TRBJ1-1 TRBV20-1 - CSARDLTGSTEAFF TGCAGTGCTAGAGACCTGACAGGGAGCACTGAAGCTTTCTTT
- TRBJ1-2 TRBV9 - CASSVVGATNYGYTF TGTGCCAGCAGCGTAGTGGGGGCGACTAACTATGGCTACACCTTC
TRBD1 TRBJ1-1 TRBV12-3/TRBV12-4 few CASSQGQGAAEAFF TGTGCCAGCAGTCAGGGACAGGGGGCGGCTGAAGCTTTCTTT
TRBD2 TRBJ2-5 TRBV10-3 many CAISGTSGSETQYF TGTGCCATCAGTGGGACTAGCGGGAGCGAGACCCAGTACTTC
- TRBJ1-2 TRBV5-1 - CASSTTTGGYTF TGCGCCAGCAGCACCACGACAGGTGGCTACACCTTC
TRBD2 TRBJ2-3 TRBV20-1 few CSASALAGDPGDTQYF TGCAGTGCTAGTGCCCTAGCGGGAGATCCGGGAGATACGCAGTATTTT
- TRBJ2-5 TRBV7-8 few CASSLASPAQETQYF TGTGCCAGCAGCCTTGCATCGCCGGCCCAAGAGACCCAGTACTTC
- TRBJ2-3 TRBV15 many CATSRDLATDTQYF TGTGCCACCAGCAGAGATTTGGCCACAGATACGCAGTATTTT
TRBD1 TRBJ1-1 TRBV29-1 many CSVQGALNTEAFF TGCAGCGTCCAGGGGGCCCTGAACACTGAAGCTTTCTTT
- TRBJ1-1 TRBV5-1 many CASSPDSFPGAFF TGCGCCAGCAGCCCGGACAGTTTCCCGGGGGCTTTCTTT
TRBD1 TRBJ2-5 TRBV12-3/TRBV12-4 many CASRDRGRETQYF TGTGCCAGCAGGGACAGGGGAAGAGAGACCCAGTACTTC
TRBD2 TRBJ2-2 TRBV20-1 - CSAIIAGGLTGELFF TGCAGTGCTATCATAGCGGGGGGCCTCACCGGGGAGCTGTTTTTT
TRBD1 TRBJ2-3 TRBV5-6 - CASSINRGGTDTQYF TGTGCCAGCAGCATCAACAGGGGCGGCACAGATACGCAGTATTTT
- TRBJ2-7 TRBV5-1 many CASSLAGGRRNEQYF TGCGCCAGCAGCTTGGCCGGAGGCAGGAGAAACGAGCAGTACTTC
TRBD1 TRBJ2-2 TRBV7-8 few CASSVGQTRGTGELFF TGTGCCAGCAGCGTGGGACAGACCCGAGGCACCGGGGAGCTGTTTTTT
- TRBJ2-7 TRBV12-3/TRBV12-4 - CASSPEGAGSHEQYF TGTGCCAGCAGCCCCGAGGGCGCAGGGAGCCACGAGCAGTACTTC
- TRBJ1-1 TRBV20-1 - CSASLGTGTEAFF TGCAGTGCTAGCCTCGGGACGGGCACTGAAGCTTTCTTT
TRBD2 TRBJ2-1 TRBV5-6 - CASSLRGGAEQFF TGTGCCAGCAGCTTGCGGGGGGGCGCAGAGCAGTTCTTC
- TRBJ2-5 TRBV20-1 few CSALRGLLGGETQYF TGCAGTGCTTTAAGAGGCTTATTGGGTGGGGAGACCCAGTACTTC
TRBD2 TRBJ2-5 TRBV20-1 - CSAPGLAGGWETQYF TGCAGTGCTCCGGGACTAGCGGGGGGCTGGGAGACCCAGTACTTC